This T cell receptor (beta chain) was profiled in a study of control samples from healthy donors and cancer patients (dated by TCRdb to the early 2020s). Turning to this clone: Its target antigen remains unknown. No much larger clone is present one base from it, and per-base qualities are unavailable.

The library was prepared using the immunoSEQ multiplex PCR assay. In its TCRdb copy, this immuneACCESS table keeps in-frame sequences only and misses some clones. Where compared with another copy, unresolved V genes explain less than half of these, and the others have no known cause. The table for this sample lists some 410,000 clones; 90% of them were counted only once. Together, the top ten hold around 6.4% of the sample. Based on the germline V gene, the CDR1 and CDR2 sequences are SGHRS and YFSETQ. The CDR3 runs 14 amino acids, cysteine and phenylalanine included. The DNA shown is the 42-base CDR3, in frame from base 1. V is pruned by 4 bases and J by 6 bases, leaving 6 bases of the junction without a gene match.

The source of this sequence is a middle-aged man with head and neck cancer. Sample: PBMCs. In this chain, TRBV5-1 is recombined with TRBJ2-2; 7 central bases correspond to TRBD2. The sequence in DNA is TGCGCCAGCAGCCCCGGACTAGGATCCGGGGAGCTGTTTTTT. This encodes CASSPGLGSGELFF.